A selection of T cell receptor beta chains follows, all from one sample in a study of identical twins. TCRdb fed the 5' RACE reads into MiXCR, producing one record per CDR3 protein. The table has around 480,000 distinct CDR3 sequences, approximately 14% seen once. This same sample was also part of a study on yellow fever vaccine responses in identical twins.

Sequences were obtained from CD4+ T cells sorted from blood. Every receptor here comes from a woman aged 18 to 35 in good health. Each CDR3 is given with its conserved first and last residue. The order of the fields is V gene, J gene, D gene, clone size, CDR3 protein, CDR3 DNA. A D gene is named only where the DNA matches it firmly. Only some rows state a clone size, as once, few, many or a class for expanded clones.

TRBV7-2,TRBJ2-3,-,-,CASSLIWGTASTTQYF,TGTGCCAGCAGCTTAATCTGGGGTACTGCTTCGACAACGCAGTATTTT
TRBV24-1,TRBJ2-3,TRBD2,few,CATSDPTSGTFTDTQYF,TGTGCCACCAGTGACCCGACTAGCGGAACATTCACAGATACGCAGTATTTT
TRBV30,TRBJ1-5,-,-,CAWSGGIDSNQPQHF,TGTGCCTGGAGTGGTGGGATCGATAGCAATCAGCCCCAGCATTTT
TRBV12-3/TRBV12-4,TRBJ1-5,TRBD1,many,CASSLGETGLRHF,TGTGCCAGCAGTTTAGGAGAGACAGGGTTGCGGCATTTT
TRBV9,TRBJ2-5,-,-,CASSVEGGQGTQYF,TGTGCCAGCAGCGTAGAAGGAGGGCAGGGGACCCAGTACTTC
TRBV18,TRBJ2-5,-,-,CASSPLGTNQETQYF,TGTGCCAGCTCACCACTAGGGACAAACCAAGAGACCCAGTACTTC
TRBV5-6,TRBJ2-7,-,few,CASSLVHSYEQYF,TGTGCCAGCAGCTTGGTTCACTCCTACGAGCAGTACTTC
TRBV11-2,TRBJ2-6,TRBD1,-,CASSFSGTGGTGANVLTF,TGTGCCAGCAGCTTCTCCGGGACAGGGGGCACTGGGGCCAACGTCCTGACTTTC
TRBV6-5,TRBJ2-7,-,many,CASSYVFDRASEQYF,TGTGCCAGCAGTTACGTATTTGACAGAGCTTCGGAGCAGTACTTC
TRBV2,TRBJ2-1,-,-,CASSEWLTYNEQFF,TGTGCCAGCAGTGAGTGGCTAACCTACAATGAGCAGTTCTTC